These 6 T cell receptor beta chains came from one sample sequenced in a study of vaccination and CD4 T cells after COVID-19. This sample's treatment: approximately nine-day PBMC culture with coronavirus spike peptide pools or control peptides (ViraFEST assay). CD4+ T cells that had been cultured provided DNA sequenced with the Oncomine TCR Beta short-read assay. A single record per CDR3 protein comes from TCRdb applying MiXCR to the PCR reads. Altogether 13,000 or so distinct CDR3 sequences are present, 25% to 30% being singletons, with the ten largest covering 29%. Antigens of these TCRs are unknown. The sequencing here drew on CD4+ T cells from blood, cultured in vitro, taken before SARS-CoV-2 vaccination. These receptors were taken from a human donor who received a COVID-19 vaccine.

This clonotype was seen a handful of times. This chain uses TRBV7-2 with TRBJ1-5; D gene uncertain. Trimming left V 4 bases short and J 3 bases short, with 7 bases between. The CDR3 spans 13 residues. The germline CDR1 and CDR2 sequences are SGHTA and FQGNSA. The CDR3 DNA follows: TGTGCCAGCAGCTCGACTCTCAATCAGCCCCAGCATTTT. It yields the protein CASSSTLNQPQHF. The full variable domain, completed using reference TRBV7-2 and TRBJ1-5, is GAGVSQSPSNKVTEKGKDVELRCDPISGHTALYWYRQSLGQGLEFLIYFQGNSAPDKSGLPSDRFSAERTGGSVSTLTIQRTQQEDSAVYLCASSSTLNQPQHFGDGTRLSIL.

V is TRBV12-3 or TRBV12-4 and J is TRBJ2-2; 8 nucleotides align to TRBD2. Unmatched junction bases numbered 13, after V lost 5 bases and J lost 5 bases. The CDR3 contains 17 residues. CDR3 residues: CASSPPGGAQPTGELFF. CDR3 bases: TGTGCCAGCAGTCCCCCGGGAGGGGCGCAGCCGACCGGGGAGCTGTTTTTT.

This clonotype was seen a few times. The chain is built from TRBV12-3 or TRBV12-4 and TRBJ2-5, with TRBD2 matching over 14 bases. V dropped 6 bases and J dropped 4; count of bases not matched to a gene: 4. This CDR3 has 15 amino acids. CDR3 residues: CASSQGLAGGETQYF. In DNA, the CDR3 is TGTGCCAGCAGCCAAGGACTAGCGGGGGGAGAGACCCAGTACTTC.

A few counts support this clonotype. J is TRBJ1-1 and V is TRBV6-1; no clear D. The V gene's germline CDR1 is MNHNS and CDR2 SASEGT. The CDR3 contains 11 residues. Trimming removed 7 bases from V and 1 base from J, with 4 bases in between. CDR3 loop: CASTGNTEAFF. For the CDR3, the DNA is TGTGCCAGCACAGGGAACACTGAAGCTTTCTTT.

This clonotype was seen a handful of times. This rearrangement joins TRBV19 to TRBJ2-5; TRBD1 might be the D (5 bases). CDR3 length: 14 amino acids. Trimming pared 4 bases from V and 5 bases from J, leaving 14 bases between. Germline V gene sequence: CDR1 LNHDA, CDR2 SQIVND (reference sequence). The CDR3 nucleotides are TGTGCCAGTAGTAGTGGACATGGTAAGGAGACCCAGTACTTC. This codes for CASSSGHGKETQYF.

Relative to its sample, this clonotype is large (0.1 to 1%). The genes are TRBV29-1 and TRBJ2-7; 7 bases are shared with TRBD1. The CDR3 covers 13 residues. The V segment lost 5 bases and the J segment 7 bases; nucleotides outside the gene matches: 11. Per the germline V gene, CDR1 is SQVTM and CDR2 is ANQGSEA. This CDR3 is CSVSQGRDMEQYF. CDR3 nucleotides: TGCAGCGTTTCACAGGGGCGAGATATGGAGCAGTACTTC.